This T cell receptor (beta chain) was obtained from a study of tumor and adjacent non-tumor tissue in lung cancer listed by TCRdb under 2018. Broadly, across the study: Patients with adenocarcinoma (about twelve), squamous cell carcinoma (2) and small cell lung cancer (1) were included in the cohort. Bulk TCRbeta repertoires were compared between lung tumor tissue and matched distant non-tumor lung tissue obtained from around 16 lung cancer patients. Among the 15 or so patients, ages ranged from roughly 31 to 76 years, approximately ten were men and 5 were women, and disease was TNM stage I to III. TCRbeta CDR3 sequencing was performed on roughly 27 paired specimens, with one tumor sample and one normal lung sample collected per patient. Sequencing produced around 130,000,000 productive TCRbeta reads in total, an average of about 4 million reads per sample. What the authors observed across the whole study: Only 15 or so patients were included in the cohort, and the need for larger samples and more detailed clinical data was noted by the authors. Significantly higher TCR diversity (inverse Simpson) was observed in tumor tissue than in normal lung tissue (approximately 440 vs 150, P = 0.0075, Mann-Whitney U test). TCR diversity was significantly higher in younger patients, and higher tumor TCR diversity was associated with shorter overall and disease-free survival. The top 100 clones accounted for a significantly larger cumulative portion of the repertoire in normal lung than in tumor tissue. Because peripheral blood was not sequenced, the blood TCRbeta repertoires of the lung cancer patients in the study went unexamined. The methods do not name the sequencing platform or mention unique molecular identifiers.

Libraries were prepared through multiplex PCR. TCRdb names Illumina HiSeq 2500 as the instrument used. TCRbeta libraries were built by three rounds of nested PCR using primers (Table S4), following protocols modified from ARM-PCR. Before sequencing, PCR products of 200-500 bp were cut from the gel and purified using the QIAquick gel extraction kit. In the authors' own workflow: Reads were cleaned using Trimmomatic, were merged into complete CDR3 sequences using FLASH, and were assigned to V(D)J germline segments using MiTCR. Clonal diversity was computed as the inverse Simpson's index with VDJtools. Productive reads were defined as in-frame sequences without a premature stop codon. The public reads were quality trimmed at Q25 with fastp and then assembled into clones with MiXCR by TCRdb, keeping productive beta chains. Rows are unified per CDR3 protein, each entry keeping the most common DNA and genes. The V and J calls shown here were made by TCRdb, not taken from the authors' results. The sample table lists roughly 76,000 distinct CDR3 sequences, about two thirds of them with a count of one. The ten largest account for 10% to 15% of the sample.

Bulk unsorted tissue served as the source for RNA extraction, and RNA quality was assessed using a NanoDrop ND-1000 and an Agilent 2100. All donors had newly diagnosed lung cancer, had not received prior chemotherapy, and were admitted for thoracic surgery in China between August and November 2014. The study excluded patients who had received radiotherapy or chemotherapy before or who had another cancer at the same time. Pieces of surgical tissue measuring 1-2 cm3 were kept in RNAlater solution and held at -80 degrees C until needed. This clonotype showed up just a few times. Its target antigen remains unknown. A read error may explain this, as a much larger clone is one base away. The missing conserved phenylalanine or tryptophan at the end of this CDR3 makes a read error likely. Ends included, the CDR3 has 11 residues. The DNA shown is the 33-base CDR3, in frame from base 1. CDR1 and CDR2 were assigned from the germline V gene as SGHDN and FVKESK. V gives up 4 bases and J gives up 7 bases, and the segment between their germline ends measures 8 bases.

The TCR originated in a woman between 70 and 85 years old with non-small cell lung cancer. Sequences were obtained from lung tumor tissue. The chain is assembled from TRBV14 and TRBJ2-7, with no D gene named confidently. The CDR3 amino acid sequence is: CASSRVGEQYL. The DNA reads TGTGCCAGCAGCCGCGTTGGTGAGCAGTACTTA.